These T cell receptor beta chains were read from a single sample in a study of Ad26.COV2.S vaccination and SARS-CoV-2 variants. TCRdb's copy holds only in-frame clones and misses some; the assay was immunoSEQ multiplex PCR. Among 430,000 or so clones listed, 80% to 95% were seen once. Here the sequenced sample was peripheral blood, taken in a trial of Ad26.COV2.S vaccine versus placebo. The receptor set was obtained from a person aged 18-65 years who received the Ad26.COV2.S COVID-19 vaccine or a placebo. Each CDR3 is given with its conserved first and last residue. Each record gives: clone size, D gene, J gene, V gene, CDR3 protein, CDR3 DNA. A D gene is named only where the DNA matches it firmly. Clone size, where shown, is once, few, many, or a class for clones that have expanded.

clone_size: .; d_call: .; j_call: TRBJ1-5; v_call: TRBV2; cdr3_aa: CASRRRDQPQHF; cdr3_nt: TGTGCCAGCAGGAGGAGGGATCAGCCCCAGCATTTT
clone_size: .; d_call: TRBD2; j_call: TRBJ2-1; v_call: TRBV11-3; cdr3_aa: CASSLTGGLYYNEQFF; cdr3_nt: TGTGCCAGCAGCTTAACGGGGGGGTTATACTACAATGAGCAGTTCTTC
clone_size: .; d_call: .; j_call: TRBJ1-5; v_call: TRBV27; cdr3_aa: CASSFVRNQPQHF; cdr3_nt: TGTGCCAGCAGTTTTGTCAGAAATCAGCCCCAGCATTTT
clone_size: .; d_call: .; j_call: TRBJ1-5; v_call: TRBV9; cdr3_aa: CASSLDEGQPQHF; cdr3_nt: TGTGCCAGCAGCCTAGACGAGGGTCAGCCCCAGCATTTT
clone_size: .; d_call: TRBD1; j_call: TRBJ2-7; v_call: TRBV4-2; cdr3_aa: CASSPGQVSYEQYF; cdr3_nt: TGTGCCAGCAGCCCGGGACAGGTATCTTACGAGCAGTACTTC
clone_size: .; d_call: TRBD1; j_call: TRBJ2-7; v_call: TRBV7-2; cdr3_aa: CASSQQGQGDEQYF; cdr3_nt: TGTGCCAGCAGCCAACAGGGACAGGGAGACGAGCAGTACTTC
clone_size: .; d_call: TRBD2; j_call: TRBJ2-7; v_call: TRBV10-3; cdr3_aa: CAIRGSSGLTYEQYF; cdr3_nt: TGTGCCATCAGAGGTTCTAGCGGGCTTACCTACGAGCAGTACTTC
clone_size: .; d_call: .; j_call: TRBJ1-6; v_call: TRBV11-2; cdr3_aa: CASSFAGLRSPLHF; cdr3_nt: TGTGCCAGCAGCTTCGCAGGGCTGAGATCACCCCTCCACTTT
clone_size: .; d_call: TRBD2; j_call: TRBJ2-7; v_call: TRBV3-1/TRBV3-2; cdr3_aa: CASSHSGVEQYF; cdr3_nt: TGTGCCAGCAGCCATAGCGGGGTCGAGCAGTACTTC
clone_size: .; d_call: .; j_call: TRBJ1-1; v_call: TRBV27; cdr3_aa: CASSWGPGTEAFF; cdr3_nt: TGTGCCAGCAGTTGGGGTCCGGGCACTGAAGCTTTCTTT
clone_size: .; d_call: .; j_call: TRBJ2-2; v_call: TRBV18; cdr3_aa: CASSPQHTNTGELFF; cdr3_nt: TGTGCCAGCTCACCACAACACACGAACACCGGGGAGCTGTTTTTT
clone_size: .; d_call: TRBD1; j_call: TRBJ1-1; v_call: TRBV11-2; cdr3_aa: CASSTTPGQGKTEAFF; cdr3_nt: TGTGCCAGCAGTACGACCCCGGGACAGGGTAAGACTGAAGCTTTCTTT
clone_size: .; d_call: TRBD2; j_call: TRBJ2-1; v_call: TRBV19; cdr3_aa: CASSRTRGIVDEQFF; cdr3_nt: TGTGCCAGTAGTAGGACTAGGGGCATTGTAGATGAGCAGTTCTTC
clone_size: .; d_call: TRBD1; j_call: TRBJ1-2; v_call: TRBV28; cdr3_aa: CASSSVPGQGASGGYTF; cdr3_nt: TGTGCCAGCAGTTCCGTGCCGGGACAGGGGGCAAGCGGTGGCTACACCTTC
clone_size: .; d_call: TRBD2; j_call: TRBJ2-2; v_call: TRBV7-2; cdr3_aa: CASSFLPLSGNIGELFF; cdr3_nt: TGTGCCAGCAGCTTTCTTCCCCTTAGCGGGAATATCGGGGAGCTGTTTTTT
clone_size: .; d_call: .; j_call: TRBJ2-3; v_call: TRBV3-1/TRBV3-2; cdr3_aa: CASSRNVRTDTQYF; cdr3_nt: TGTGCCAGCAGCCGAAACGTCCGCACAGATACGCAGTATTTT
clone_size: .; d_call: .; j_call: TRBJ2-1; v_call: TRBV7-9; cdr3_aa: CASTTDDNEQFF; cdr3_nt: TGTGCCAGCACCACCGACGACAATGAGCAGTTCTTC
clone_size: few; d_call: .; j_call: TRBJ1-6; v_call: TRBV5-1; cdr3_aa: CASSFSADSPLHF; cdr3_nt: TGCGCCAGCAGCTTTTCGGCTGATTCACCCCTCCACTTT
clone_size: .; d_call: .; j_call: TRBJ2-3; v_call: TRBV24-1; cdr3_aa: CATERRDTQYF; cdr3_nt: TGTGCCACTGAGAGAAGAGATACGCAGTATTTT
clone_size: .; d_call: TRBD1; j_call: TRBJ1-5; v_call: TRBV19; cdr3_aa: CASTVWTGDQPQHF; cdr3_nt: TGTGCCAGTACAGTATGGACAGGGGATCAGCCCCAGCATTTT
clone_size: .; d_call: .; j_call: TRBJ1-5; v_call: TRBV28; cdr3_aa: CASSLGNQPQHF; cdr3_nt: TGTGCCAGCAGTTTGGGCAATCAGCCCCAGCATTTT
clone_size: .; d_call: TRBD2; j_call: TRBJ2-1; v_call: TRBV4-3; cdr3_aa: CASSLIAGEGYNEQFF; cdr3_nt: TGCGCCAGCAGCCTCATAGCGGGAGAGGGTTACAATGAGCAGTTCTTC
clone_size: once; d_call: TRBD1; j_call: TRBJ2-7; v_call: TRBV4-1; cdr3_aa: CASSQDDREMYEQYF; cdr3_nt: TGCGCCAGCAGCCAAGATGACAGGGAAATGTACGAGCAGTACTTC
clone_size: .; d_call: TRBD2; j_call: TRBJ2-6; v_call: TRBV6-2/TRBV6-3; cdr3_aa: CASSYWSGDGPGANVLTF; cdr3_nt: TGTGCCAGCAGTTACTGGAGCGGGGATGGCCCTGGGGCCAACGTCCTGACTTTC
clone_size: .; d_call: .; j_call: TRBJ2-7; v_call: TRBV3-1/TRBV3-2; cdr3_aa: CASSQDRREALPYEQYF; cdr3_nt: TGTGCCAGCAGCCAAGATCGAAGGGAAGCCCTACCCTACGAGCAGTACTTC
clone_size: .; d_call: .; j_call: TRBJ2-5; v_call: TRBV4-1; cdr3_aa: CASSQGTRNQETQYF; cdr3_nt: TGCGCCAGCAGCCAAGGGACACGGAACCAAGAGACCCAGTACTTC
clone_size: .; d_call: .; j_call: TRBJ2-7; v_call: TRBV2; cdr3_aa: CASSASRSFSYEQYF; cdr3_nt: TGTGCCAGCAGTGCCTCTAGGAGTTTTAGCTACGAGCAGTACTTC
clone_size: once; d_call: .; j_call: TRBJ1-1; v_call: TRBV28; cdr3_aa: CASTNPGEGTEAFF; cdr3_nt: TGTGCCAGCACAAACCCGGGGGAAGGGACTGAAGCTTTCTTT
clone_size: .; d_call: .; j_call: TRBJ1-5; v_call: TRBV2; cdr3_aa: CASSETDYQPQHF; cdr3_nt: TGTGCCAGCAGTGAGACAGATTATCAGCCCCAGCATTTT
clone_size: once; d_call: .; j_call: TRBJ2-4; v_call: TRBV3-1/TRBV3-2; cdr3_aa: CASSPAGTKNIQYF; cdr3_nt: TGTGCCAGCAGCCCGGCCGGAACCAAAAACATTCAGTACTTC
clone_size: .; d_call: .; j_call: TRBJ2-2; v_call: TRBV4-3; cdr3_aa: CASSLSAGATGELFF; cdr3_nt: TGCGCCAGCAGCCTGTCCGCTGGAGCCACCGGGGAGCTGTTTTTT
clone_size: .; d_call: .; j_call: TRBJ2-1; v_call: TRBV10-3; cdr3_aa: CAISVTGTSYNEQFF; cdr3_nt: TGTGCCATCAGTGTCACAGGGACTTCCTACAATGAGCAGTTCTTC
clone_size: .; d_call: .; j_call: TRBJ2-1; v_call: TRBV4-1; cdr3_aa: CASSHPPPTGISYNEQFF; cdr3_nt: TGCGCCAGCAGCCACCCCCCTCCCACAGGGATCTCCTACAATGAGCAGTTCTTC
clone_size: .; d_call: .; j_call: TRBJ2-5; v_call: TRBV11-2; cdr3_aa: CASSLDAEVAEHQETQYF; cdr3_nt: TGTGCCAGCAGCTTAGATGCGGAGGTAGCGGAGCACCAAGAGACCCAGTACTTC
clone_size: .; d_call: .; j_call: TRBJ2-7; v_call: TRBV20-1; cdr3_aa: CSASSGLTYEQYF; cdr3_nt: TGCAGTGCTAGTTCTGGACTTACCTACGAGCAGTACTTC
clone_size: .; d_call: .; j_call: TRBJ2-2; v_call: TRBV7-9; cdr3_aa: CASSSTLTVANTGELFF; cdr3_nt: TGTGCCAGCAGCTCCACTTTGACGGTTGCGAACACCGGGGAGCTGTTTTTT
clone_size: .; d_call: .; j_call: TRBJ2-3; v_call: TRBV10-2; cdr3_aa: CASRAATHDTQYF; cdr3_nt: TGCGCCAGCAGGGCAGCCACCCACGATACGCAGTATTTT
clone_size: .; d_call: .; j_call: TRBJ2-3; v_call: TRBV6-5; cdr3_aa: CASSFGGTDTQYF; cdr3_nt: TGTGCCAGCAGTTTCGGGGGTACAGATACGCAGTATTTT
clone_size: .; d_call: TRBD2; j_call: TRBJ2-1; v_call: TRBV12-5; cdr3_aa: CASGLAPLPGLAGGHPYNEQFF; cdr3_nt: TGTGCTAGTGGTTTGGCCCCCCTCCCAGGGCTAGCGGGAGGGCACCCCTACAATGAGCAGTTCTTC